This T cell receptor beta chain originates from a study of T cells after yellow fever vaccination (dated by TCRdb to about 2019). Broadly, across the study: Libraries from fractions with low cell numbers were prepared with the SMART-Seq v4 Ultra Low Input RNA kit. Two healthy male donors, one aged 18 to 29 and one aged 30 to 40 years, made up the cohort. Bulk TCR alpha and beta repertoires were sequenced longitudinally to track T-cell clones before and after primary and booster YFV17D yellow fever vaccination. Blood was collected at multiple timepoints before and after primary and secondary immunization, and bulk PBMC replicates and cell subsets were isolated. The paper's findings and limits, for the study overall: Computational filtering was required because FACS-sorted repertoires could contain abundant contaminating clonotypes from the bulk population. The study included only a couple of donors, which limits how far the findings can be generalized. Compared with the primary T-cell response, the secondary T-cell response was faster but weaker, reaching its peak on day 5 rather than on day 15. A small share of clonotypes occurred in both CD4 and CD8 compartments, likely arising from convergent recombination. After the booster, most clones that had expanded after primary vaccination were detected again (roughly 95% of CD4 and around 88% of CD8), suggesting broad maintenance of memory.

The germline V gene provides CDR1 MNHNS and CDR2 SASEGT. From cysteine to phenylalanine, the CDR3 is 15 amino acids long. Only the CDR3 region is kept as DNA, spanning 45 bases read in frame from base 1. A distance of 16 bases separates the germline ends of V and J, which lose 4 bases and 7 bases respectively. This clonotype came up a few times. Its binding antigen is unknown. No base-level quality is on record; no much larger clone is a single base apart. The treatment or condition label for this specimen denotes: live attenuated yellow fever vaccine strain. At each blood-draw timepoint, two biological replicates of bulk PBMCs were obtained. PBMCs were isolated from peripheral blood using a standard Ficoll-Paque protocol. TriZol was used to extract RNA from bulk PBMCs, from CD4 and CD8 fractions, and from dextramer-positive and dextramer-negative fractions. TCR cDNA was synthesized by 5'RACE template switching, through which a universal primer site and unique molecular identifiers were introduced. cDNA synthesis was primed from both the TCR alpha and TCR beta constant segments. Library amplification used two PCR steps, and the second PCR step added sample barcodes and sequencing adapters. Sequencing of the libraries was done on either Illumina HiSeq 2500 (2x100 bp) or NovaSeq (2x150 bp). From the authors' description of their analysis: Demultiplexing of reads and collapsing into UMI consensus sequences were performed with MIGEC, and V(D)J alignment was carried out with MiXCR. Vaccine-responding clonotypes were defined with edgeR using replicate PBMC samples, requiring FDR below 0.01 and a log2 fold change above 5 up to day 15. CD4 or CD8 identity was assigned to each bulk clonotype according to whether the clonotype was present at higher abundance in the sequenced CD4 repertoire or the sequenced CD8 repertoire. Starting from the raw public reads, TCRdb applied fastp trimming at Q25, assembled clones with MiXCR and retained in-frame beta chains. All rows with the same CDR3 protein become a single entry with the most common DNA and genes. The V and J calls and clone size come from TCRdb's table, not from the authors' own analysis. Counted in this sample were 500,000 to 650,000 distinct CDR3 sequences; roughly an eighth of them appeared once. The ten biggest clones cover around 14% of the sample.

Sequencing used PBMCs, obtained on the day of the yellow fever booster vaccination. The chain links TRBV6-1 with TRBJ1-4, with the D gene too uncertain to name. This sequence originates from a man aged 25-45 years who received the YFV17D yellow fever vaccine. The DNA reads TGTGCCAGCAGTGCCCTAGGAGGGTTAAGTGAAAAACTGTTTTTT. This translates into CASSALGGLSEKLFF.